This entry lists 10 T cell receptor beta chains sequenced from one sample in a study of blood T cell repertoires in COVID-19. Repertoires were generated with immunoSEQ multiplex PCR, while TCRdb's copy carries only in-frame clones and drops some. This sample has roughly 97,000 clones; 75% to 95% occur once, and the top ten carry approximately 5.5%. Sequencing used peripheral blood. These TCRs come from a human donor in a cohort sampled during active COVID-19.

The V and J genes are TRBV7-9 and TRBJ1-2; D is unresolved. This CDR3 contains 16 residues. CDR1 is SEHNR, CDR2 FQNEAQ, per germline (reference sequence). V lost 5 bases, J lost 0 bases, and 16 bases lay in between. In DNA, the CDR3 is TGTGCCAGCAGCCGACTACTAGATACAGCTAACTATGGCTACACCTTC. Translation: CASSRLLDTANYGYTF.

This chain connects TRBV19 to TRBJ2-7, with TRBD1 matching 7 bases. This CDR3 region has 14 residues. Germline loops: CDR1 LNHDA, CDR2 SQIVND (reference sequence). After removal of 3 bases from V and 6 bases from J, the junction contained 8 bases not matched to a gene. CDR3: CASSIQTGSGEQYF. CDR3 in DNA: TGTGCCAGTAGTATCCAGACAGGGTCGGGCGAGCAGTACTTC.

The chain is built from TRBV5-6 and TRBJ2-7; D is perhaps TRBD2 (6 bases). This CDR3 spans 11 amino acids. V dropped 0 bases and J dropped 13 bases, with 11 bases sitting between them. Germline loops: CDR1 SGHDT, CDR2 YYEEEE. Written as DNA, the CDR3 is TGTGCCAGCAGCTTGGGGGAGGACCAATACTTC. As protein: CASSLGEDQYF.

This chain's CDR3 is CASSHDFSGEYNSPLHF. The CDR3 DNA reads as TGCGCCAGCAGCCACGACTTTTCCGGGGAATATAATTCACCCCTCCACTTT. This chain links TRBV4-3 with TRBJ1-6, with D unclear. Trimming shortened V by 3 bases and J by 4 bases, and 16 bases separated the two germline ends. CDR3 length equals 17 residues. The V gene's germline CDR1 is LGHNA and CDR2 YSLEER.

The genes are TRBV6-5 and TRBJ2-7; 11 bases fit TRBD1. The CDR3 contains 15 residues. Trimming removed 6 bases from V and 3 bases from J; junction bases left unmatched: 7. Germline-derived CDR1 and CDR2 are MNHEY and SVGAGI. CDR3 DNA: TGTGCCAGCAGCGGAGGGACAGGGGGTTTCTACGAGCAGTACTTC. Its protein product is CASSGGTGGFYEQYF.

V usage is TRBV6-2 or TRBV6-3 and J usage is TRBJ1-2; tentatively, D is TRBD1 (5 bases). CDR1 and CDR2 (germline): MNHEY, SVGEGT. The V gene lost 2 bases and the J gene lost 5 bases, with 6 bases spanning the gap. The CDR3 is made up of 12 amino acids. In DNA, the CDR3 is TGTGCCAGCAGTTACACAGGTTATGGCTACACCTTC. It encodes CASSYTGYGYTF.

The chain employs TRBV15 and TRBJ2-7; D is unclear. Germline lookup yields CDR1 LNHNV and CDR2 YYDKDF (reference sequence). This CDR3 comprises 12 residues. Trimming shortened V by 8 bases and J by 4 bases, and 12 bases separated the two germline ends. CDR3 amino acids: CATLGPGYEQYF. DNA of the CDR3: TGTGCCACCCTGGGCCCAGGATACGAGCAGTACTTC.

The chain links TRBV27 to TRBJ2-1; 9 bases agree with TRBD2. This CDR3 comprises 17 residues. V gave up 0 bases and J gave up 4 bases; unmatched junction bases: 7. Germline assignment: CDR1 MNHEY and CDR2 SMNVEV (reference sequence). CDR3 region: CASSLSTSGPNYNEQFF. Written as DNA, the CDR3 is TGTGCCAGCAGTTTATCCACTAGCGGGCCGAATTACAATGAGCAGTTCTTC.

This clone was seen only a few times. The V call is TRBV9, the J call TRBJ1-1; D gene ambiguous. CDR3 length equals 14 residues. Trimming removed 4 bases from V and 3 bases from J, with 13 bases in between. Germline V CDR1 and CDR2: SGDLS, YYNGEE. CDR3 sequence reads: CASSPVSVDTEAFF. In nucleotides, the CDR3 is TGTGCCAGCAGCCCCGTATCAGTGGACACTGAAGCTTTCTTT.

The CDR3, as DNA: TGTGCCAGCCTTTTAGGGGGACAGGTCGGGGAGCTGTTTTTT. Protein product: CASLLGGQVGELFF. This chain joins TRBV7-8 and TRBJ2-2, with 8 bases aligning to TRBD1. The CDR3 totals 14 residues. Trimming removed 8 bases from V and 7 bases from J; junction bases left unmatched: 9. Germline V gene data show CDR1 as SGHVS and CDR2 as FQNEAQ.